This TCR beta chain is from a study of T cell changes during pregnancy in multiple sclerosis. Germline CDR1 is SGHRS and CDR2 is YFSETQ. This CDR3 contains 11 residues. V dropped 5 bases and J dropped 10 bases, with 10 bases sitting between them. TCRdb's copy holds only in-frame clones and misses some; the assay was immunoSEQ multiplex PCR. The sample has 25,000 or so clones; approximately 90% are singletons. The chain has TRBV5-1 and TRBJ2-1; perhaps TRBD2 as D (6 bases). This specimen was CD8+ T cells from peripheral blood mononuclear cells, taken before pregnancy. This sequence was found in a female donor with multiple sclerosis, enrolled in a pregnancy study. The DNA of the CDR3 is TGCGCCAGCAGATTTGGGGGGGAGCAGTTCTTC. Protein: CASRFGGEQFF.